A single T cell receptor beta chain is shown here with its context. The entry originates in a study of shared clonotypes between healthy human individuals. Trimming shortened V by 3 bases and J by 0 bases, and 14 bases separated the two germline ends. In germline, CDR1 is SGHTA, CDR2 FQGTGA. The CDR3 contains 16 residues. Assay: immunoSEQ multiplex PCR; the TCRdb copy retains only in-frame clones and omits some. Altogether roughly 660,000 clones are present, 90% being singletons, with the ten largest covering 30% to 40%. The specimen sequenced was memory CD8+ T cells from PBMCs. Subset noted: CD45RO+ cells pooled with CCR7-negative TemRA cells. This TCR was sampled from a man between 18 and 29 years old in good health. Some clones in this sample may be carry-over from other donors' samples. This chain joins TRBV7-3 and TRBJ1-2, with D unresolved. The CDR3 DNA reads TGTGCCAGCAGCTTTGGGTCTCAGGATTCTAACTATGGCTACACCTTC. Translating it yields CASSFGSQDSNYGYTF.